This T cell receptor beta chain was identified during a study of T cells after posttransplantation cyclophosphamide (dated by TCRdb to 2016 to 2018). Background on the whole study: Using TRB sequencing, the study followed how the T cell repertoire rebuilt after myeloablative bone marrow transplantation with posttransplantation cyclophosphamide given as GVHD prophylaxis. Samples from about 32 PTCy-treated patients and over 15 related bone marrow donors of those patients were subjected to antigen receptor sequencing. TRB sequencing was performed on blood from all 35 or so PTCy patients with 1-year posttransplant specimens. In 3 patients, TRB sequencing was also performed on up to about 3 more blood samples taken 2 to 5.2 years after transplant, and in a handful of patients, pretransplant blood was also TRB-sequenced. Because TRA and TRB clonality were tightly correlated in 9 samples, subsequent TCR analyses were focused on TRB only. Public TRB sequences were compared against a database of over 3,500 sequences linked to responses to pathogens, tumor antigens, self-antigens and alloantigens.

Overall study results and their limits: The TRB repertoires of T cells infiltrating skin or the GI tract showed only limited overlap with the TRB repertoires found in blood. Across 45 patients, recipient CMV seropositivity and CMV reactivation were highly associated with TRB clonality; PTCy diversity was similar to CNI/methotrexate controls. Donor-recipient similarity was low at 1-2 months but rose over the first year, and later blood repertoires were often dominated by donor CD8+ memory clones.

Genomic DNA was used for TRB sequencing, which was performed with the immunoSEQ assay at survey resolution or with the hsTCRB kit. On the study's bioinformatics: The immunoSEQ software handled the initial read processing, while the LymphoSeq R package was used for the repertoire analyses. Clonality was computed as 1 minus normalized Shannon entropy, and a Gini coefficient was also calculated for each TRB dataset. To infer phenotypes in unsorted samples, TRB sequences from sorted subsets of the recipient or donor were mapped onto unsorted samples from the same recipient. In its TCRdb copy, this immuneACCESS table keeps in-frame sequences only and misses some clones. Where compared with another copy, unresolved V genes explain less than half of these, and the others have no known cause. That table supplies the V and J calls and clone size; D and trimming were determined from the DNA. For this sample the table gives roughly 15,000 clones, of which roughly 84% were detected only once. The ten largest clones take up just over 3.5% of the sample.

With respect to this clone: The target of this receptor is not known. Nothing much larger sits one base from this clone, and base qualities are not available.

The control cohort consisted of about a dozen patients who had myeloablative marrow transplants with methotrexate plus a calcineurin inhibitor and who were sampled 1 year after transplant. Peripheral blood and bone marrow mononuclear cells were isolated by Ficoll-Hypaque density centrifugation and cryopreserved. The CDR1 and CDR2 encoded by the germline V gene are SGHRS and YFSETQ. The CDR3 starts with the cysteine, ends with the phenylalanine, and has 17 residues. Only the CDR3 DNA is retained, 51 bases long and in frame from the first base. Trimming takes 2 bases off V and 6 bases off J; junction bases not matched to a gene: 13.

The V gene is TRBV5-1 and the J gene is TRBJ2-1, with 8 middle bases fitting TRBD1. The sequencing here drew on PBMCs, taken after an allogeneic stem cell transplant with a calcineurin inhibitor and methotrexate. The TCR sequence derives from a male patient in his 50s who received an allogeneic stem cell transplant from an unrelated donor, was CMV-positive, and had chronic GVHD only. After a transplant, some T cells may be the graft donor's own cells. Here the CDR3 is given as CASSLGPPGQAINEQFF. The base sequence is TGCGCCAGCAGCTTAGGACCCCCGGGACAGGCCATCAATGAGCAGTTCTTC.